Listed below are T cell receptor beta chains from one sample, sequenced in a study of T cells expressing NK-cell markers. Reanalyzing the 5' RACE reads, TCRdb keeps one entry per CDR3 protein, without DNA. This listing includes about 370,000 distinct CDR3 sequences. The material sequenced was blood T cells: a sorted CD56 or NKG2C T cell subset, CD4+ or CD8+ T cells, or bulk PBMC T cells (not recorded which). Receptors were obtained from a woman aged 50 to 60 in good health. CDR3s include the opening cysteine and the closing phenylalanine or tryptophan.

j_call v_call cdr3_aa
TRBJ2-3 TRBV14 CASSQLDRGNLDTQYF
TRBJ2-3 TRBV20-1 CSARKGEGPSDTQYF
TRBJ2-1 TRBV27 CASSDPGQGSYNEQFF
TRBJ2-5 TRBV5-1 CASSKTSQETQYF
TRBJ1-5 TRBV12-3/TRBV12-4 CASSDGGNQPQHF
TRBJ2-2 TRBV5-5 CASSLAFGRNTGELFF
TRBJ2-1 TRBV9 CASSVAERIPYNEQFF
TRBJ1-2 TRBV12-3/TRBV12-4 CASRGTGENYGYTF
TRBJ2-1 TRBV9 CASSVVGGGEFSYNEQFF
TRBJ2-1 TRBV12-3/TRBV12-4 CASSSTGTGAFFSSEQFF
TRBJ2-2 TRBV20-1 CSARVLGPGELFF
TRBJ2-1 TRBV11-2 CASSLGGLAPNEQFF
TRBJ2-5 TRBV28 CASTPDGHQETQYF
TRBJ2-2 TRBV4-1 CASSQVQGDTGELFF
TRBJ2-4 TRBV12-3/TRBV12-4 CASRYERENIQYF
TRBJ2-1 TRBV18 CASSLREASNEQFF
TRBJ2-3 TRBV27 CASSSYTNTQYF
TRBJ2-1 TRBV29-1 CSVRALSSYNEQFF
TRBJ2-7 TRBV24-1 CATSDADRGTYEQYF
TRBJ2-3 TRBV6-5 CASSLGSEMITDTQYF
TRBJ2-1 TRBV15 CATSRSRETLGEQFF
TRBJ2-3 TRBV28 CASSLLGAAKTDTQYF
TRBJ2-7 TRBV12-3/TRBV12-4 CASSPLTGDSSQYF
TRBJ2-6 TRBV13 CASTRRVSGANVLTF
TRBJ1-6 TRBV10-1 CASSPGQGDGSPLHF
TRBJ2-5 TRBV10-3 CAISPPGQAGETQYF
TRBJ2-5 TRBV29-1 CSVSSAVEETQYF
TRBJ1-1 TRBV7-8 CASSSRVGTNTEAFF
TRBJ2-7 TRBV29-1 CSVIGASYEQYF
TRBJ1-4 TRBV10-3 CAIRGTVREKLFF
TRBJ2-7 TRBV11-2 CASSSTGGSVHEQYF
TRBJ2-1 TRBV11-2 CASSLGFILAGVYNEQFF
TRBJ2-3 TRBV14 CASSAADTQYF
TRBJ2-2 TRBV5-1 CASDQDRGTGELFF
TRBJ2-1 TRBV20-1 CSARDNNLAGSGNEQFF